Listed below are T cell receptor beta chains from one sample, sequenced in a study of blood T cell repertoires in COVID-19. The data were produced by immunoSEQ multiplex PCR, yet TCRdb's version contains in-frame clones alone and is incomplete. The sample records around 110,000 clones, 75% to 90% being singletons. Material for sequencing was peripheral blood. These receptors were collected from a young man with acute or convalescent COVID-19. CDR3s include the opening cysteine and the closing phenylalanine or tryptophan. Each record gives: J gene, clone size, D gene, V gene, CDR3 DNA, CDR3 protein. A D gene is named only where the DNA matches it firmly. Not every row has a clone size; where given, it reads once, few, many or a size class.

j_gene: TRBJ2-5; abundance: .; d_gene: TRBD2; v_gene: TRBV5-1; CDR3nt: TGCGCCAGCAGCTTGGCTAGAACCGGGACTAGCGGGGACCCGGAGACCCAGTACTTC; CDR3aa: CASSLARTGTSGDPETQYF
j_gene: TRBJ2-7; abundance: .; d_gene: .; v_gene: TRBV5-1; CDR3nt: TGCGCCAGCAGCTTGGTGCGACAGTCCTACGAGCAGTACTTC; CDR3aa: CASSLVRQSYEQYF
j_gene: TRBJ2-1; abundance: .; d_gene: TRBD1; v_gene: TRBV5-1; CDR3nt: TGCGCCAGCAGCCCCCGGGACAGGGGGGAAAATGAGCAGTTCTTC; CDR3aa: CASSPRDRGENEQFF
j_gene: TRBJ2-2; abundance: .; d_gene: .; v_gene: TRBV6-5; CDR3nt: TGTGCCAGCAGTTACTCTAACGGGGAGCTGTTTTTT; CDR3aa: CASSYSNGELFF
j_gene: TRBJ1-1; abundance: .; d_gene: TRBD1; v_gene: TRBV3-1/TRBV3-2; CDR3nt: TGTGCCAGCAGCCTCAAGACAGGGTGGCTAATGAACACTGAAGCTTTCTTT; CDR3aa: CASSLKTGWLMNTEAFF
j_gene: TRBJ1-1; abundance: .; d_gene: .; v_gene: TRBV12-1; CDR3nt: TGTGCCAGCAGCTTTGCCCGACCTGCCAAGGGGTGGAACACTGAAGCTTTCTTT; CDR3aa: CASSFARPAKGWNTEAFF
j_gene: TRBJ1-3; abundance: few; d_gene: .; v_gene: TRBV11-2; CDR3nt: TGTGCCAGCAGCTTAGTTCATCCCCGGTGGGGAAACACCATATATTTT; CDR3aa: CASSLVHPRWGNTIYF
j_gene: TRBJ1-2; abundance: .; d_gene: .; v_gene: TRBV9; CDR3nt: TGTGCCAGCAGCGCAAGAGGGGCGGGGGCCTATGGCTACACCTTC; CDR3aa: CASSARGAGAYGYTF
j_gene: TRBJ2-5; abundance: few; d_gene: TRBD2; v_gene: TRBV4-2; CDR3nt: TGTGCCAGCAGCCAGGGGGGGACCGAGCAAGAGACCCAGTACTTC; CDR3aa: CASSQGGTEQETQYF
j_gene: TRBJ2-7; abundance: .; d_gene: TRBD1; v_gene: TRBV6-5; CDR3nt: TGTGCCAGCAGTTACTCCGGGACAGCTTACGAGCAGTACTTC; CDR3aa: CASSYSGTAYEQYF
j_gene: TRBJ1-2; abundance: .; d_gene: .; v_gene: TRBV29-1; CDR3nt: TGCAGCGTTGAAAGCTGGGGGACAAAAAATGGCTACACCTTC; CDR3aa: CSVESWGTKNGYTF
j_gene: TRBJ1-1; abundance: .; d_gene: .; v_gene: TRBV29-1; CDR3nt: TGCAGCGGAAACAGGGTGGGGAACACTGAAGCTTTCTTT; CDR3aa: CSGNRVGNTEAFF
j_gene: TRBJ2-2; abundance: .; d_gene: TRBD1; v_gene: TRBV19; CDR3nt: TGTGCCAGTAGGGACAGGGGACAGGACACCGGGGAGCTGTTTTTT; CDR3aa: CASRDRGQDTGELFF
j_gene: TRBJ2-2; abundance: .; d_gene: .; v_gene: TRBV10-3; CDR3nt: TGTGCCATCAGTGAGGAGGGCAGTATACTCACCGGGGAGCTGTTTTTT; CDR3aa: CAISEEGSILTGELFF
j_gene: TRBJ1-1; abundance: .; d_gene: .; v_gene: TRBV5-8; CDR3nt: TGTGCCAGCAGCTTGCTGGGGGCTGGCACTGAAGCTTTCTTT; CDR3aa: CASSLLGAGTEAFF
j_gene: TRBJ2-5; abundance: .; d_gene: .; v_gene: TRBV4-2; CDR3nt: TGTGCCAGCAAAATCGCGGGGGCGACCCAAGAGACCCAGTACTTC; CDR3aa: CASKIAGATQETQYF
j_gene: TRBJ2-3; abundance: once; d_gene: .; v_gene: TRBV5-1; CDR3nt: TGCGCCAGCAGCTTCACTGTGACCGACGGGGATACGCAGTATTTT; CDR3aa: CASSFTVTDGDTQYF
j_gene: TRBJ2-4; abundance: .; d_gene: .; v_gene: TRBV19; CDR3nt: TGTGCCAGTAGTATTTCAGGGTCGGGCATTCAGTACTTC; CDR3aa: CASSISGSGIQYF
j_gene: TRBJ1-4; abundance: .; d_gene: .; v_gene: TRBV30; CDR3nt: TGTGCCTGGAGTTCGACAGATCTTACGCGAGAAAAACTGTTTTTT; CDR3aa: CAWSSTDLTREKLFF
j_gene: TRBJ2-5; abundance: .; d_gene: .; v_gene: TRBV24-1; CDR3nt: TGTGCCACCAGTGAGGGAGGGGGGGTTCAAGAGACCCAGTACTTC; CDR3aa: CATSEGGGVQETQYF
j_gene: TRBJ2-5; abundance: .; d_gene: .; v_gene: TRBV7-9; CDR3nt: TGTGCCAGCAGCTTAGCCATGGACAGCTCGGAGACCCAGTACTTC; CDR3aa: CASSLAMDSSETQYF
j_gene: TRBJ1-1; abundance: .; d_gene: TRBD1; v_gene: TRBV7-9; CDR3nt: TGTGCCAGCAGCTTATCGGACAGGGCACACACGACTGAAGCTTTCTTT; CDR3aa: CASSLSDRAHTTEAFF
j_gene: TRBJ1-3; abundance: .; d_gene: .; v_gene: TRBV14; CDR3nt: TGTGCCAGCAGCCCTAACTACTCTGGAAACACCATATATTTT; CDR3aa: CASSPNYSGNTIYF